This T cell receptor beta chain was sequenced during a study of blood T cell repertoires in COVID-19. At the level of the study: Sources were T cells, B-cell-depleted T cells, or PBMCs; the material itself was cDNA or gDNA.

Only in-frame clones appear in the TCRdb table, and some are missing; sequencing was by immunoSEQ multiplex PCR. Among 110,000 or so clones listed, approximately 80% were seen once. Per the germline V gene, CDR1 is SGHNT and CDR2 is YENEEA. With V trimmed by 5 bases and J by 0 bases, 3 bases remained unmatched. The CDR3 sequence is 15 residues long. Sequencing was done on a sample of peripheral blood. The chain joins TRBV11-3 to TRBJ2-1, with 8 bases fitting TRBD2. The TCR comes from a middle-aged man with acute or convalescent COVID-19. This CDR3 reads CASSLLAGSYNEQFF. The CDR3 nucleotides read TGTGCCAGCAGCCTCCTAGCGGGCTCCTACAATGAGCAGTTCTTC.